These 22 T cell receptor beta chains came from one sample sequenced in a study of T cells in Graves' hyperthyroidism and ophthalmopathy. The investigators amplified TCR beta CDR3 regions from RNA transcripts. Researchers ran a first-round RT-PCR on the TCR CDR3 using the HTBI primer set. TCRdb reprocessed the multiplex PCR reads with MiXCR, giving one entry per CDR3 protein. The sample contains hundreds of thousands of distinct CDR3 sequences, 38% of which appear only once. The sequenced sample consisted of blood. These receptors were taken from a man aged 18 to 30 with Graves' hyperthyroidism.

In its sample, this clonotype was seen once. Being one base from a much bigger clone, this may be a read error. The chain is built from TRBV2 and TRBJ1-5; perhaps TRBD1 as D (6 bases). Looked up from germline, CDR1 is SNHLY and CDR2 is FYNNEI. The CDR3 is 15 residues long. The chain's CDR3 is CAGSRGGQARRPQHF. The CDR3 DNA follows: TGTGCCGGCAGTCGGGGGGGGCAGGCCAGACGGCCCCAGCATTTT.

This clonotype has a handful of counts. V usage is TRBV11-2 and J usage is TRBJ2-7; 10 nucleotides align to TRBD1. V gave up 5 bases and J gave up 2 bases; unmatched junction bases: 9. Germline CDR1 SGHAT, CDR2 FQNNGV. The CDR3 totals 16 residues. CDR3 bases: TGTGCCAGCAGCCCCAGAAGTGGACAGGGGGCCTACGAGCAGTACTTC. As protein: CASSPRSGQGAYEQYF.

The V gene is TRBV7-2, the J gene TRBJ1-1; D unresolved. V shed 5 bases and J shed 3 bases, with 10 bases lying between them. Germline V gene sequence: CDR1 SGHTA, CDR2 FQGNSA. The CDR3 runs 13 residues. The CDR3 protein is CASSQLEDTEAFF. In DNA, the CDR3 is TGTGCCAGCAGCCAACTGGAGGACACTGAAGCTTTCTTT.

The rearrangement joins TRBV7-9 to TRBJ1-1; D gene uncertain. Germline V gives CDR1 SEHNR, CDR2 FQNEAQ (reference sequence). The CDR3 runs to 14 residues. Deletions cut 1 base from V and 5 bases from J, with 11 bases between. The CDR3 sequence: CASSLGVIGTEAFF. For the CDR3, the DNA is TGTGCCAGCAGCTTAGGGGTAATAGGTACTGAAGCTTTCTTT.

This clonotype was detected a few times. V and J are TRBV29-1 and TRBJ2-7; either TRBD1 or TRBD2 may fit D (5 bases each). The germline CDR1 and CDR2 sequences are SQVTM and ANQGSEA. Trimming removed 3 bases from V and 7 bases from J, with 16 bases in between. The CDR3 sequence is 13 residues long. CDR3 region: CSVDPGAYNEQYF. CDR3 nucleotides: TGCAGCGTTGATCCCGGGGCCTACAATGAGCAGTACTTC.

This clonotype was found many times. The chain joins TRBV7-6 to TRBJ1-2; 7 bases are a match to TRBD1. After removal of 5 bases from V and 8 bases from J, the junction contained 11 bases not matched to a gene. Germline V gene lookup returns CDR1 SGHVS and CDR2 FNYEAQ. The CDR3 length is 14 residues. CDR3 protein: CASSTTGRAEGYTF. The CDR3, as DNA: TGTGCCAGCAGCACGACAGGGCGTGCCGAGGGCTACACCTTC.

This clonotype has a count of ten or more. The chain has TRBV14 and TRBJ1-3; D not certain. Germline CDR1 SGHDN, CDR2 FVKESK. CDR3 length: 15 amino acids. Trimming pared 4 bases from V and 0 bases from J, leaving 10 bases between. CDR3 sequence: CASSPDRSSGNTIYF. The CDR3 bases are TGTGCCAGCAGCCCCGACCGCAGCTCTGGAAACACCATATATTTT.

This clonotype has at least ten counts. The chain is built from TRBV2 and TRBJ1-4, with 11 bases matching TRBD1. CDR1 is SNHLY and CDR2 is FYNNEI in the germline V gene. The CDR3 is 14 residues long. J was trimmed by 8 bases and V by 6 bases; bases with no gene match: 5. The CDR3 bases are TGTGCCAGCAGCGGACAGGGGGCGGCCGAAAAACTGTTTTTT. Translated, it gives CASSGQGAAEKLFF.

This clonotype was counted only a few times. The chain uses TRBV5-1 and TRBJ2-7; D gene unclear. This CDR3 has 12 residues. Germline V gene lookup returns CDR1 SGHRS and CDR2 YFSETQ. V was trimmed by 5 bases and J by 11 bases, leaving 17 bases between them. The CDR3 DNA follows: TGCGCCAGCAGTCCCGGAGAAGGGCCGGAGTACTTC. Encoded protein: CASSPGEGPEYF.

This chain connects TRBV5-6 to TRBJ2-7; maybe TRBD1 (6 bases). The V end lost 3 bases, the J end lost 4 bases, and 14 bases lay between the germline ends. This CDR3 region has 14 residues. Germline values: CDR1 SGHDT, CDR2 YYEEEE. In DNA, the CDR3 is TGTGCCAGCAGCTCAACAGGGTCCGTATACGAGCAGTACTTC. Amino acid sequence: CASSSTGSVYEQYF.

This clonotype has at least ten counts. The rearrangement links TRBV7-6 to TRBJ2-5; 9 nucleotides line up with TRBD2. The CDR3 is made up of 14 amino acids. CDR1 is SGHVS, CDR2 FNYEAQ, per germline. With 6 bases clipped from V and 2 bases from J, the junction kept 4 bases outside the gene matches. The CDR3 sequence is CASSSTSGQETQYF. Here the CDR3 DNA reads TGTGCCAGCAGTTCGACTAGCGGACAAGAGACCCAGTACTTC.

The chain joins TRBV7-9 to TRBJ2-5, with 10 bases fitting TRBD2. CDR3 length equals 16 residues. The germline V gene has CDR1 SEHNR and CDR2 FQNEAQ (reference sequence). Germline trimming cut 6 bases from V and 5 bases from J; bases unmatched to any gene: 12. Here the CDR3 DNA reads TGTGCCAGCAGGCGAGGCCAAACTAGCGGGGACGAGACCCAGTACTTC. Protein sequence: CASRRGQTSGDETQYF. The complete variable domain, with remaining parts taken from reference TRBV7-9 and TRBJ2-5, reads DTGVSQNPRHKITKRGQNVTFRCDPISEHNRLYWYRQTLGQGPEFLTYFQNEAQLEKSRLLSDRFSAERPKGSFSTLEIQRTEQGDSAMYLCASRRGQTSGDETQYFGPGTRLLVL.

The rearrangement joins TRBV7-9 to TRBJ1-6; D is undetermined. Germline CDR1 is SEHNR and CDR2 is FQNEAQ (reference sequence). The CDR3 has 13 amino acids. The V end was cut by 7 bases, the J end by 5 bases, with 9 bases between. CDR3 residues: CASTYSDNSPLHF. Written as DNA, the CDR3 is TGTGCCAGCACCTACAGTGATAATTCACCCCTCCACTTT.

This clonotype came up a few times. At one end the junction does not follow the germline gene, possibly because of a read error. The J gene is TRBJ1-1, the V gene TRBV10-3, with a weak D call TRBD1 (5 bases). The CDR3 length is 13 residues. Germline V gene sequence: CDR1 ENHRY, CDR2 SYGVKD. The CDR3 region has the DNA TGTGCCAGCAGTGCAGGGAAGGACACTGAAGCTTTCTTT. Translating gives CASSAGKDTEAFF.

The V gene is TRBV29-1, the J gene TRBJ1-4; no reliable D call. The V gene lost 6 bases and the J gene lost 3 bases, with 11 bases spanning the gap. The CDR3 consists of 13 residues. Germline V gene lookup returns CDR1 SQVTM and CDR2 ANQGSEA. CDR3 sequence: CSVAGSPNEKLFF. CDR3 DNA sequence: TGCAGCGTCGCGGGGTCTCCTAATGAAAAACTGTTTTTT.

The J gene is TRBJ2-7, the V gene TRBV25-1, with D hard to call. The V gene's germline CDR1 is MGHDK and CDR2 SYGVNS. The germline V and J ends were trimmed by 6 bases and 4 bases, with 13 bases remaining between them. The CDR3 is 13 amino acids. Here the CDR3 DNA reads TGTGCCAGCAGCCATAAAGACCCATACGAGCAGTACTTC. Its protein product is CASSHKDPYEQYF.

This chain links TRBV29-1 with TRBJ1-1, with D unresolved. CDR1 is SQVTM, CDR2 ANQGSEA, per germline. The length of the CDR3 is 14 residues. Trimming stripped 2 bases from V and 1 base from J, with 11 bases between. The CDR3 nucleotides are TGCAGCGTTGAACGCCAGAGGGAGAACACTGAAGCTTTCTTT. It yields the protein CSVERQRENTEAFF.

The V and J genes are TRBV25-1 and TRBJ1-6; weak D call: TRBD1 (5 bases). The germline gives CDR1 MGHDK, CDR2 SYGVNS. The CDR3 covers 18 residues. V was pared by 8 bases and J by 0 bases, with 20 bases between. CDR3 in DNA: TGTGCCAGCTCACCACGGCGGCAGGGAAGCTCCTATAATTCACCCCTCCACTTT. Its translation: CASSPRRQGSSYNSPLHF.

This clonotype showed up many times. This chain uses TRBV2 with TRBJ1-2; 10 bases align to TRBD1. Germline loops: CDR1 SNHLY, CDR2 FYNNEI. The trim removed 0 bases at V and 5 bases at J, leaving 15 bases unmatched. The CDR3 extends over 19 amino acids. CDR3 nucleotides: TGTGCCAGCAGTGAAGCTATCATTGAGGACAGGGGGTCGGAGTATGGCTACACCTTC. Its protein is CASSEAIIEDRGSEYGYTF.

On this clonotype itself: A much larger clonotype is one base distant, so this may be a read error. The chain is built from TRBV19 and TRBJ1-1, with a weak D call TRBD1 (6 bases). The CDR3 has 15 amino acids. The germline gives CDR1 LNHDA, CDR2 SQIVND (reference sequence). Trimming shortened V by 6 bases and J by 3 bases, and 17 bases separated the two germline ends. The DNA for the CDR3 is TGTGCCAGTAGCTCGGACAGCCCCATGTACACTGAAGCTTTCTTT. This encodes CASSSDSPMYTEAFF.

The chain links TRBV7-9 to TRBJ2-2, with 14 bases matching TRBD2. Germline assignment: CDR1 SEHNR and CDR2 FQNEAQ (reference sequence). The CDR3 totals 18 residues. Trimming cost V 4 bases and J 3 bases; bases outside gene matches: 7. This CDR3 is CASSYPGLAGEDTGELFF. As DNA, the CDR3 is TGTGCCAGCAGCTATCCGGGACTAGCGGGGGAGGACACCGGGGAGCTGTTTTTT.

This clonotype was detected only once. The chain has TRBV20-1 and TRBJ2-5, with D possibly called TRBD1 or TRBD2 (7 bases each). The V gene lost 4 bases and the J gene lost 7 bases, with 25 bases spanning the gap. This CDR3 is 16 amino acids long. Germline CDR1 is DFQATT and CDR2 is SNEGSKA (reference sequence). The CDR3 loop reads CSAKPGHQGEGGTQYF. The CDR3 DNA reads as TGCAGTGCTAAACCCGGGCACCAGGGGGAGGGGGGGACCCAGTACTTC.